This entry features one TCR beta chain sequence. What it recognizes is unknown. The data are from a study of vaccination and CD4 T cells after COVID-19. Study results and caveats: Investigators enrolled relatively few convalescent patients and included no early post-infection timepoints.

The ends were cut back, 1 base at V and 9 bases at J, with 7 bases in the middle. CDR1 and CDR2 from the germline V gene are GTSNPN and SVGIG (reference sequence). The CDR3 loop spans 12 amino acids. Noted treatment: roughly 10-day PBMC culture with coronavirus spike peptide pools or control peptides (ViraFEST assay). Following expansion of antigen-specific T cells with peptide pools, ViraFEST then sequenced TCRs. Sequence data for DNA of cultured CD4+ T cells were generated by the Oncomine TCR Beta short-read assay. One entry per CDR3 protein, called by TCRdb with MiXCR from the PCR reads. The data hold 15,000 or so distinct CDR3 sequences, with under 75% observed a single time.

The chain uses TRBV30 and TRBJ1-6, with unresolved D. Sequencing was carried out using CD4+ T cells from blood, cultured in vitro. This sequence was found in a human donor who had recovered from COVID-19. DNA of the CDR3: TGTGCCTGGAGTGGGGTGTTTTCACCCCTCCACTTT. Translating gives CAWSGVFSPLHF.